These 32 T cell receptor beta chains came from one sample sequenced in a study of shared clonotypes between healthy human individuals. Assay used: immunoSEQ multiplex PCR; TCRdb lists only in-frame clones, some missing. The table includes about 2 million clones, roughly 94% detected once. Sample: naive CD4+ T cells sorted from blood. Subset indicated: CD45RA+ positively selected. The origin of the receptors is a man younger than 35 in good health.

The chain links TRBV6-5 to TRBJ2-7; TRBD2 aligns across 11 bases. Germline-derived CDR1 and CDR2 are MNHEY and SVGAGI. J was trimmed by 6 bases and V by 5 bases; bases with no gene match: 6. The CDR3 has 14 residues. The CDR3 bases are TGTGCCAGCAGTCTTAGCGGGAGGGTCCGCGAGCAGTACTTC. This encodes CASSLSGRVREQYF.

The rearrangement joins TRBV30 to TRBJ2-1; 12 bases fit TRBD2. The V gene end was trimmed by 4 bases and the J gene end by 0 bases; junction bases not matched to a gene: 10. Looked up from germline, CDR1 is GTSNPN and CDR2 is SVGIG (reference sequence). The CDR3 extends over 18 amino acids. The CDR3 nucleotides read TGTGCCTGGAATCGAGGTAGGACTAGCGGGGACTCCTACAATGAGCAGTTCTTC. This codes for CAWNRGRTSGDSYNEQFF.

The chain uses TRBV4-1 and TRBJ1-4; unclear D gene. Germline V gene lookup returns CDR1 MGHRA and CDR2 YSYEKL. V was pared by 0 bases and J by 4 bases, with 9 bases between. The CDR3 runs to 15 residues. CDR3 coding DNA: TGCGCCAGCAGCCAAGACGGTTCTGGTAATGAAAAACTGTTTTTT. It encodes CASSQDGSGNEKLFF.

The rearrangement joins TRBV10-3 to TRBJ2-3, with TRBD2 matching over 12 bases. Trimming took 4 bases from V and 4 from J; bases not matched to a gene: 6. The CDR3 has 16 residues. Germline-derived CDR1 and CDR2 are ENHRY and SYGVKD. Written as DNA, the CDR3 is TGTGCCATCAGTGCGCGGCTAGCGGGGGGGGCAGATACGCAGTATTTT. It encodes CAISARLAGGADTQYF.

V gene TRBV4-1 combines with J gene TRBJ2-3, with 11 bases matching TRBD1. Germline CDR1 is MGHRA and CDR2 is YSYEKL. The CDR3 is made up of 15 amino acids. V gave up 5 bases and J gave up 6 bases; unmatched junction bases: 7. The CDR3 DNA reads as TGCGCCAGCAGCACAGGACAGGGGGCATTTGATACGCAGTATTTT. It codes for CASSTGQGAFDTQYF.

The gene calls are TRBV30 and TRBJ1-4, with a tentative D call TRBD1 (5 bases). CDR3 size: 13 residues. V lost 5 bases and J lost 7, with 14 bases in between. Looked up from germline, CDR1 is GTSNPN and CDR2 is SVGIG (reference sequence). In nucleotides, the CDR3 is TGTGCCTGGGCCCTGGGGGTTTCTGAAAAACTGTTTTTT. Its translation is CAWALGVSEKLFF.

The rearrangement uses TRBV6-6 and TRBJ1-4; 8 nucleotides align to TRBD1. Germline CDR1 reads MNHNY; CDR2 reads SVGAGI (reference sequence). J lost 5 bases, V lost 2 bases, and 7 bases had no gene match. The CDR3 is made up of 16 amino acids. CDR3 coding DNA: TGTGCCAGCAGTTACGACAGGGGAACGAAGAATGAAAAACTGTTTTTT. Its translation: CASSYDRGTKNEKLFF.

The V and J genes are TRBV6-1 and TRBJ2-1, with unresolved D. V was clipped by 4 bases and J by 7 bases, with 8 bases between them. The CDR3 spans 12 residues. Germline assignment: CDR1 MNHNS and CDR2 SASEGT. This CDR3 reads CASSGIGNEQFF. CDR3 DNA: TGTGCCAGCAGTGGGATTGGTAATGAGCAGTTCTTC.

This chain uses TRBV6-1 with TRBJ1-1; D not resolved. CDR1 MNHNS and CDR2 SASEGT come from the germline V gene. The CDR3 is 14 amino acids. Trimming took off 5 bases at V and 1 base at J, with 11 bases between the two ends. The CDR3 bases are TGTGCCAGCAGTATATCGCAGAGGAACACTGAAGCTTTCTTT. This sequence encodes CASSISQRNTEAFF.

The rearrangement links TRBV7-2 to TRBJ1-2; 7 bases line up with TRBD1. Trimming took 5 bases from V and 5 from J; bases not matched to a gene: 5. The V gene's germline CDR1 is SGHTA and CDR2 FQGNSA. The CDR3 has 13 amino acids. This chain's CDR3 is CASSPRQGYGYTF. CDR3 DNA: TGTGCCAGCAGCCCACGACAGGGTTATGGCTACACCTTC. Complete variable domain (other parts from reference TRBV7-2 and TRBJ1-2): GAGVSQSPSNKVTEKGKDVELRCDPISGHTALYWYRQSLGQGLEFLIYFQGNSAPDKSGLPSDRFSAERTGGSVSTLTIQRTQQEDSAVYLCASSPRQGYGYTFGSGTRLTVV.

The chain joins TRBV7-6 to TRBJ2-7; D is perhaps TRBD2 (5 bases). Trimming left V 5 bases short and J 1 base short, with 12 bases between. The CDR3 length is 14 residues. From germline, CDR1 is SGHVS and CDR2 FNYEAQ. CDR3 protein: CASSPNTGSYEQYF. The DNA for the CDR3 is TGTGCCAGCAGCCCTAATACGGGGTCCTACGAGCAGTACTTC.

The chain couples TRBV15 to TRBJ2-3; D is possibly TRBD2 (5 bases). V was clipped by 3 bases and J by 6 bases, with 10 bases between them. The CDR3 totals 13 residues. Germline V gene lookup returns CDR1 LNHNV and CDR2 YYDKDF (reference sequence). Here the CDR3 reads CATSSPTGDTQYF. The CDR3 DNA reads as TGTGCCACCAGCAGCCCTACGGGGGATACGCAGTATTTT. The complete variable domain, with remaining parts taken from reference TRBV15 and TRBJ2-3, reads DAMVIQNPRYQVTQFGKPVTLSCSQTLNHNVMYWYQQKSSQAPKLLFHYYDKDFNNEADTPDNFQSRRPNTSFCFLDIRSPGLGDTAMYLCATSSPTGDTQYFGPGTRLTVL.

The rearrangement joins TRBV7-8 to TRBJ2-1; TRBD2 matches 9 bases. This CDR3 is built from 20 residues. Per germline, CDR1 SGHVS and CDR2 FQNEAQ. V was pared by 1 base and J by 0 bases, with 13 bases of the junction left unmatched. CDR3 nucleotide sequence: TGTGCCAGCAGCTTAGTTAGTCTGCGGGAGGGCCGGAGCTCCTACAATGAGCAGTTCTTC. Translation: CASSLVSLREGRSSYNEQFF.

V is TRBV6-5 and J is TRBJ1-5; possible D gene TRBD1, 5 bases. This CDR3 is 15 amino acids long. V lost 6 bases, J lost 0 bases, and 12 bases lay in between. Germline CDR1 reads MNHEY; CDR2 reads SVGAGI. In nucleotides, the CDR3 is TGTGCCAGCAGGTCACAGGTCTTTAGCAATCAGCCCCAGCATTTT. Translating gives CASRSQVFSNQPQHF.

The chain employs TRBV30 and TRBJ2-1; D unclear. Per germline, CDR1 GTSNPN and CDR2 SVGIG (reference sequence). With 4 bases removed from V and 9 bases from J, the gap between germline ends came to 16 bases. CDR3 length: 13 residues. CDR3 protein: CAWTPQTSGEQFF. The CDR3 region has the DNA TGTGCCTGGACCCCCCAAACCTCTGGTGAGCAGTTCTTC.

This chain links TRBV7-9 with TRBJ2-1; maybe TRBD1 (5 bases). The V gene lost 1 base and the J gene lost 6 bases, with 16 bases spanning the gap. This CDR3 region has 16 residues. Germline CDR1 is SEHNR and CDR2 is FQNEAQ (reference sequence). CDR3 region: CASSLVRLGAVNEQFF. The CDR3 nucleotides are TGTGCCAGCAGCTTAGTTCGCCTAGGGGCTGTCAATGAGCAGTTCTTC.

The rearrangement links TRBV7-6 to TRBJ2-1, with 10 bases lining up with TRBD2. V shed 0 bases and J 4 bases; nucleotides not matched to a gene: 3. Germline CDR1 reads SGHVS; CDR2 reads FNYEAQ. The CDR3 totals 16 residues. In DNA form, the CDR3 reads TGTGCCAGCAGCTTAGCGGTAGCGGGAGGTTACAATGAGCAGTTCTTC. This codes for CASSLAVAGGYNEQFF. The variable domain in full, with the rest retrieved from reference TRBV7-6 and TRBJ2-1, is GAGVSQSPRYKVTKRGQDVALRCDPISGHVSLYWYRQALGQGPEFLTYFNYEAQQDKSGLPNDRFSAERPEGSISTLTIQRTEQRDSAMYRCASSLAVAGGYNEQFFGPGTRLTVL.

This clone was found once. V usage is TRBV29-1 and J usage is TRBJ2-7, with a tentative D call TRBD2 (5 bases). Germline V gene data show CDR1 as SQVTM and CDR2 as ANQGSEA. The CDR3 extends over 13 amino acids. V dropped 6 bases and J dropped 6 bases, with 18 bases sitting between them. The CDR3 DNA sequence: TGCAGCGTAAGAGTTTCGGCGGGTGGCGAGCAGTACTTC. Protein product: CSVRVSAGGEQYF.

This CDR3 reads CASSLRGQAYEQYF. The CDR3 coding sequence is TGTGCCAGCAGTTTAAGAGGACAGGCCTACGAGCAGTACTTC. This rearrangement joins TRBV27 to TRBJ2-7; 7 nucleotides match TRBD1. Germline loops: CDR1 MNHEY, CDR2 SMNVEV (reference sequence). Losses at the gene ends were 2 bases for V and 2 bases for J; bases not matched to a gene: 3. The CDR3 contains 14 residues.

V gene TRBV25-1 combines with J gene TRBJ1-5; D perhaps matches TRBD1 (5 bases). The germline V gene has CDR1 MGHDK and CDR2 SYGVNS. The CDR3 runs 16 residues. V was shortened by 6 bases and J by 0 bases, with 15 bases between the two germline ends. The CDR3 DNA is TGTGCCAGCAGCCCAAGGGGAGGGGATAGCAATCAGCCCCAGCATTTT. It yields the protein CASSPRGGDSNQPQHF.

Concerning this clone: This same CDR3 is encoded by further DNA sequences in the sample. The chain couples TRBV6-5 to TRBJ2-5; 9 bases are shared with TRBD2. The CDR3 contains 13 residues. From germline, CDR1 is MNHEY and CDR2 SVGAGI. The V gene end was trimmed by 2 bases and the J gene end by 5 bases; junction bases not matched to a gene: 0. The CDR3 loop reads CASSYAGGETQYF. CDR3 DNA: TGTGCCAGCAGTTACGCGGGAGGGGAGACCCAGTACTTC.

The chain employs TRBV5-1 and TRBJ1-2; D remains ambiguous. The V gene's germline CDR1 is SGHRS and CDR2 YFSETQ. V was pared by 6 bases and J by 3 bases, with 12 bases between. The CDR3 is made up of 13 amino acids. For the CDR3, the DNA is TGCGCCAGCATGTCTACGACGGACTATGGCTACACCTTC. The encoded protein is CASMSTTDYGYTF.

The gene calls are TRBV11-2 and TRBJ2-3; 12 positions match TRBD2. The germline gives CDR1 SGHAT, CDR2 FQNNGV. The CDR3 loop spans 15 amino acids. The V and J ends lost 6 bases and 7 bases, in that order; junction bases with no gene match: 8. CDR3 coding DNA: TGTGCCAGCAGTCTACTAGCGGGGGGCCCGAATACGCAGTATTTT. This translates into CASSLLAGGPNTQYF.

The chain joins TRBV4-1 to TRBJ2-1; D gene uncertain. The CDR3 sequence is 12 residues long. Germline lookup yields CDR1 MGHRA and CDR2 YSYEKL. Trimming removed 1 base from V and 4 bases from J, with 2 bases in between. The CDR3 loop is CASSQAYNEQFF. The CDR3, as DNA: TGCGCCAGCAGCCAAGCATACAATGAGCAGTTCTTC.

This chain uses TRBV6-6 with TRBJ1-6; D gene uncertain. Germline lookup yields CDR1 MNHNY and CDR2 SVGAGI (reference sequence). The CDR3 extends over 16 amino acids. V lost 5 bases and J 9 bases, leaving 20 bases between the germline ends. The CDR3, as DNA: TGTGCCAGCAGTCGCCTATCGTCAACCCTGGGTTCACCCCTCCACTTT. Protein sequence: CASSRLSSTLGSPLHF.

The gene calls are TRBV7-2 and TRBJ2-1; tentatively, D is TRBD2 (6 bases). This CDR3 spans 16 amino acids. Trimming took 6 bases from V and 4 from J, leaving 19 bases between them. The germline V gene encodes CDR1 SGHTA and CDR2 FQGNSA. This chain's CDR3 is CASRREGTQGYNEQFF. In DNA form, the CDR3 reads TGTGCCAGCAGGCGAGAGGGGACTCAAGGGTACAATGAGCAGTTCTTC.

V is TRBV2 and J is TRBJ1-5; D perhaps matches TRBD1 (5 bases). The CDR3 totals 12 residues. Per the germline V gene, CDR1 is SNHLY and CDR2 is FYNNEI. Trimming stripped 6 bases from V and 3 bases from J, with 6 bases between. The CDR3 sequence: CASRTDNQPQHF. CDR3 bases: TGTGCCAGCAGGACAGACAATCAGCCCCAGCATTTT.

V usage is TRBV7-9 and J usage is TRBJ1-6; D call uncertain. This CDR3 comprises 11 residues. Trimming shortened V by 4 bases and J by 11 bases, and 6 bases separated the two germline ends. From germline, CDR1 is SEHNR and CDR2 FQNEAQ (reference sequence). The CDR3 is CASSSNAPLHF. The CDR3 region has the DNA TGTGCCAGCAGCTCTAACGCACCCCTCCACTTT.

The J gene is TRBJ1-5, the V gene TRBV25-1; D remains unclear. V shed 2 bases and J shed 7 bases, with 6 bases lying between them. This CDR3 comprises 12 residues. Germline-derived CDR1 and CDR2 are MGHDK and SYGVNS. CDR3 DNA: TGTGCCAGCAGTGAAGGCCTACAGCCCCAGCATTTT. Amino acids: CASSEGLQPQHF.

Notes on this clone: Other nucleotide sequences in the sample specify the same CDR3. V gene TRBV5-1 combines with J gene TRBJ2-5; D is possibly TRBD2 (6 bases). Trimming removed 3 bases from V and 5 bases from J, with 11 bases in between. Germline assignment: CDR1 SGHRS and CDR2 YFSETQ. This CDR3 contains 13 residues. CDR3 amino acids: CASSSGAGETQYF. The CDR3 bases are TGCGCCAGCAGCTCCGGGGCGGGGGAGACCCAGTACTTC.

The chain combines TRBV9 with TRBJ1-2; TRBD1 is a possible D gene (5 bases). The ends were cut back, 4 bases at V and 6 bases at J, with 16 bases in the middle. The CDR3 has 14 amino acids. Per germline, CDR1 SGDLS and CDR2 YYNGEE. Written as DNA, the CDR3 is TGTGCCAGCAGCCCCTCGGGGGGTCGGAATGGCTACACCTTC. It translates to CASSPSGGRNGYTF.

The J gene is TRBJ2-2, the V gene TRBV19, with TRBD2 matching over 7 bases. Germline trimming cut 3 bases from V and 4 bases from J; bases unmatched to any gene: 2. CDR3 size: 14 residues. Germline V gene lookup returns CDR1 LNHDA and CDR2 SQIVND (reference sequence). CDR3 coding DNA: TGTGCCAGTAGTATTTCTAGCGGCACCGGGGAGCTGTTTTTT. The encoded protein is CASSISSGTGELFF.